The present T cell receptor beta chain was sequenced within a study of OX40 agonist ivuxolimab in advanced cancers. Concerning the study at large: Ivuxolimab was a fully human IgG2 agonistic monoclonal antibody targeting the costimulatory receptor OX40 (CD134). Intravenous ivuxolimab was administered to patients every 2 weeks at six dose levels: 0.01, 0.1, 0.3, 1.5, 3 and 10 mg/kg. Of the approximately 50 dose-escalation patients, hepatocellular carcinoma was present in about 20, melanoma in around 15, renal cell carcinoma in 9 and head and neck cancer in 9. A male proportion of around 80% and a mean age of approximately 55 years, ranging from roughly 23 to 85, were recorded for the dose-escalation cohort. Prior anti-PD-1, anti-PD-L1 or anti-CTLA-4 therapy was permitted, and checkpoint inhibitors had been received by roughly 40% of dose-escalation patients. Partial responses were achieved by three dose-escalation patients, of whom one had hepatocellular carcinoma and two had cutaneous melanoma. Peripheral TCRbeta sequencing aimed to test whether ivuxolimab altered TCR sequence diversity and caused clonal T-cell expansion. The paper covers the monotherapy dose-escalation part of the phase I ivuxolimab trial, which included N ≈ 50 patients.

The trial excluded patients who had a history of autoimmune disease or were on systemic immunosuppression. Peripheral blood for TCR sequencing was collected from all dose cohorts at baseline, on cycle 4 day 1, and on cycle 7 day 1. Samples were obtained from an open-label, multicenter, first-in-human phase I dose-escalation trial of ivuxolimab. Adults with locally advanced or metastatic head and neck squamous cell, hepatocellular, melanoma or renal cell carcinoma were enrolled in the trial. CD4+ and CD8+ T cells were sorted separately from peripheral blood before TCR sequencing. With respect to this clone: What antigen it recognizes has not been identified. There are no base qualities to consult, and no much larger clone falls within one base.

Findings and caveats that apply to the study as a whole: Low levels of normalized T-cell clonal expansion were also seen in some patients who did not respond. Which antigens the clonally expanded peripheral T cells were specific for was not determined. In the 0.1-3.0 mg/kg groups, partial responders had among the lowest normalized peripheral clonal expansion, particularly in CD8+ T cells. On average, CD8+ T cells showed more expanded clones than CD4+ T cells after ivuxolimab. At doses of 0.1 to 3.0 mg/kg, clonal expansion of both CD4+ and CD8+ blood T cells was observed from baseline to week 6.

To sequence the TCRbeta CDR3 region, genomic DNA was isolated from the sorted cells. The immunoSEQ Assay was used for sequencing of TCRbeta CDR3 regions. In its TCRdb copy, this immuneACCESS table keeps in-frame sequences only and misses some clones. Where compared with another copy, unresolved V genes explain less than half of these, and the others have no known cause. The sample data list around 19,000 clones, and roughly 80% of these were observed just once. Around 28% of the sample lies in the top ten. Trimming at the junction amounts to 7 bases on V and 5 bases on J, and the germline ends lie 11 bases apart. The CDR3 holds 12 amino acids from the cysteine to the phenylalanine. Of the read, only the CDR3 DNA is kept; its 36 bases are in frame from base 1. The germline V gene sets CDR1 to MNHEY and CDR2 to SVGAGI.

The TCR was taken from an adult with an advanced solid tumor such as melanoma, head and neck, liver or kidney cancer. Sequenced material: CD4+ or CD8+ T cells sorted from blood, taken in a trial of the OX40 agonist ivuxolimab. The sequence joins TRBV6-5 to TRBJ1-1, with the D gene not clear enough to name. The CDR3 protein is CASTEGVTEAFF. The nucleotide sequence reads as follows: TGTGCCAGCACCGAGGGAGTTACTGAAGCTTTCTTT.